This T cell receptor beta chain was found in a study of blood T cells in healthy people across ages. Turning to the study itself: Capture via template switching afforded approximately one barcoded beta molecule per two T cells.

This clonotype was detected a few times. Its antigen is unidentified. With a J-beta primer mix and a sample-barcoded 5' primer, a second PCR ran roughly 6 to 12 cycles. One entry per CDR3 protein, called by TCRdb with MiXCR from the 5' RACE reads. The repertoire consists of hundreds of thousands of distinct CDR3 sequences, with roughly 20% occurring once and the leading ten covering more than 3%. Study-wide findings and caveats: Lack of knowledge of donor CMV status possibly confounded expanded clonotype changes. Both higher diversity and more naive CD4+ cells marked long-lived donors when set against aged donors.

The sample comprised blood. The TCR comes from a man aged 70-80 years in good health.

CDR3 bases: TGCAGTGCTAGCGCCGGGCCTTACGGCTATGGCTACACCTTC. Amino acid sequence: CSASAGPYGYGYTF. This chain links TRBV20-1 with TRBJ1-2, with D uncertain. V lost 3 bases and J 4 bases, leaving 15 bases between the germline ends. The CDR3 runs 14 residues. Germline CDR1 is DFQATT and CDR2 is SNEGSKA (reference sequence).